The 29 T cell receptor beta chains below were found in one sample sequenced in a study of blood T cells in healthy people across ages. Sample-barcoded 5' priming and a J-beta primer mix drove a second PCR of 7 to 11 cycles. TCRdb passed the 5' RACE reads through MiXCR, listing each CDR3 protein once. The profile shows some 640,000 distinct CDR3 sequences, 45% to 50% of them singletons. The sample comprised blood. These receptors all come from a woman aged 60-75 years in good health.

This clonotype was seen only once. The chain couples TRBV20-1 to TRBJ1-5; 8 nucleotides align to TRBD1. Germline V gene sequence: CDR1 DFQATT, CDR2 SNEGSKA (reference sequence). The CDR3 loop spans 14 amino acids. J gave up 2 bases and V 6 bases, and 6 bases lay outside the gene matches. The CDR3 protein is CSAEDRVGNQPQHF. The DNA for the CDR3 is TGCAGTGCCGAGGACAGGGTAGGCAATCAGCCCCAGCATTTT.

The rearrangement links TRBV12-3 or TRBV12-4 to TRBJ2-7; no reliable D call. This CDR3 is 11 amino acids long. The V and J ends lost 6 bases and 9 bases respectively, with 12 bases between them. In DNA, the CDR3 is TGTGCCAGCAGCCCCGGACGGTTGCAGTACTTC. Translated, it gives CASSPGRLQYF.

This clonotype has a handful of counts. V and J are TRBV4-2 and TRBJ2-3; no reliable D call. This CDR3 has 12 amino acids. V lost 1 base and J 5 bases, leaving 4 bases between the germline ends. CDR1 and CDR2 from the germline V gene are LGHNA and YNFKEQ. The CDR3 coding sequence is TGTGCCAGCAGCCAAGCCCAAGATACGCAGTATTTT. It codes for CASSQAQDTQYF.

As DNA, the CDR3 is TGCAGCGTTGACCACCCGACTAGCTATACCAGATGGAGCACAGATACGCAGTATTTT. This gives the protein CSVDHPTSYTRWSTDTQYF. This chain uses TRBV29-1 with TRBJ2-3; 7 positions agree with TRBD2. The trim removed 3 bases at V and 0 bases at J, leaving 18 bases unmatched. The length of the CDR3 is 19 residues. From germline, CDR1 is SQVTM and CDR2 ANQGSEA.

This clonotype came up once. An end of the junction differs from the germline gene, which may be a read error. The chain joins TRBV7-7 to TRBJ2-2, with D uncertain. The CDR3 runs to 14 residues. Germline CDR1 reads SSHAT; CDR2 reads FNYEAQ (reference sequence). Here the CDR3 reads CASRPTTNTGELFF. The CDR3 bases are TGTGCTAGCAGACCGACAACGAACACCGGGGAGCTGTTTTTT.

The sample holds a few counts of this clonotype. V usage is TRBV12-3 or TRBV12-4 and J usage is TRBJ2-1; D gene ambiguous. The CDR3 length is 17 residues. The V end was cut by 4 bases, the J end by 0 bases, with 16 bases between. The CDR3 DNA reads TGTGCCAGCAGTTCCCTCCCCTTTATTAGCTCCTACAATGAGCAGTTCTTC. Amino acid sequence: CASSSLPFISSYNEQFF.

The chain couples TRBV2 to TRBJ1-2; weak D call: TRBD1 (5 bases). V was clipped by 5 bases and J by 6 bases, with 16 bases between them. The germline CDR1 and CDR2 sequences are SNHLY and FYNNEI. The CDR3 spans 14 residues. The CDR3 loop reads CASSKGRGDHGYTF. DNA for the CDR3: TGTGCCAGCAGTAAAGGGAGGGGAGACCATGGCTACACCTTC.

This clonotype was picked up one time. This chain joins TRBV6-2 or TRBV6-3 and TRBJ2-1; D possibly corresponds to TRBD2 (5 bases). Germline V CDR1 and CDR2: MNHEY, SVGEGT. V shed 4 bases and J shed 6 bases, with 13 bases lying between them. The CDR3 has 14 amino acids. The CDR3 region is CASSSNLLGNEQFF. The DNA for the CDR3 is TGTGCCAGCAGTTCCAACTTACTAGGCAATGAGCAGTTCTTC.

V and J are TRBV2 and TRBJ1-3; TRBD1 matches 9 bases. V lost 6 bases and J lost 10; bases outside the gene matches: 4. The CDR3 extends over 12 amino acids. Germline V gives CDR1 SNHLY, CDR2 FYNNEI. CDR3 coding DNA: TGTGCCAGCAGGACCGGACAGGGGACCATATATTTT. Translated, it gives CASRTGQGTIYF. Drawing the rest from reference TRBV2 and TRBJ1-3, the complete variable domain is EPEVTQTPSHQVTQMGQEVILRCVPISNHLYFYWYRQILGQKVEFLVSFYNNEISEKSEIFDDQFSVERPDGSNFTLKIRSTKLEDSAMYFCASRTGQGTIYFGEGSWLTVV.

Concerning this clonotype itself: A much larger clone differs from this one at a single base, so this may be a read error. V gene TRBV6-6 combines with J gene TRBJ2-7; D is perhaps TRBD1 (6 bases). Trimming removed 2 bases at V and 3 bases at J, with 8 bases between. The CDR3 contains 13 residues. Germline loops: CDR1 MNHNY, CDR2 SVGAGI (reference sequence). CDR3 amino acids: CASSYEQGYEQYF. The CDR3 bases are TGTGCCAGCAGTTACGAACAGGGCTACGAGCAGTACTTC.

This clonotype has a handful of counts. The J gene is TRBJ1-1, the V gene TRBV29-1; tentatively, D is TRBD1 (6 bases). Per germline, CDR1 SQVTM and CDR2 ANQGSEA. V was cut by 6 bases and J by 1 base, with 15 bases left in between. The CDR3 is made up of 14 amino acids. The CDR3 DNA sequence: TGCAGCGTGCTTCCGGGACAACCGAACACTGAAGCTTTCTTT. Residues: CSVLPGQPNTEAFF.

Many counts were recorded for this clonotype. The genes are TRBV10-3 and TRBJ1-6, with D possibly matching TRBD1 (5 bases). Per germline, CDR1 ENHRY and CDR2 SYGVKD. V was clipped by 2 bases and J by 6 bases, with 8 bases between them. This CDR3 spans 14 amino acids. The CDR3 DNA sequence: TGTGCCATCAGTGAGGGGGACGGTAATTCACCCCTCCACTTT. This codes for CAISEGDGNSPLHF.

A remark on this clonotype: At one boundary the junction diverges from the germline segment, which might be a read error. V is TRBV10-3 and J is TRBJ2-1; D is possibly TRBD1 (6 bases). This CDR3 has 17 amino acids. Per germline, CDR1 ENHRY and CDR2 SYGVKD. The CDR3: CAISVVDRDNSYNEQFF. DNA of the CDR3: TGTGCCATCAGTGTAGTGGACCGGGACAACTCCTACAATGAGCAGTTCTTT.

The CDR3 DNA is TGTGCCAGCAGCGTTGTCCGGGGACAAGAGCAGTTCTTC. Amino acid sequence: CASSVVRGQEQFF. V is TRBV7-3 and J is TRBJ2-1; possibly TRBD1 for D (6 bases). This CDR3 has 13 amino acids. In germline, CDR1 is SGHTA, CDR2 FQGTGA. Trimming took off 5 bases at V and 10 bases at J, with 15 bases between the two ends.

A few counts support this clonotype. The chain employs TRBV13 and TRBJ2-5; weak D call: TRBD1 (5 bases). The J call is in doubt because the DNA end fits TRBJ2-7 better. CDR1 and CDR2 (germline): PRHDT, FYEKMQ (reference sequence). The CDR3 consists of 14 residues. CDR3 in amino acids: CASSLSRTTYEQYF. CDR3 bases: TGTGCCAGCAGCTTATCGCGGACAACCTACGAGCAGTACTTC.

In this sample, this clonotype turned up once. The chain's CDR3 is CASSELAGYADLYNEQFF. The CDR3 nucleotides read TGTGCCAGCAGTGAACTAGCGGGATACGCCGATCTTTACAATGAGCAGTTCTTC. The chain uses TRBV2 and TRBJ2-1; 9 bases fit TRBD2. Germline V CDR1 and CDR2: SNHLY, FYNNEI. The V gene end was trimmed by 2 bases and the J gene end by 4 bases; junction bases not matched to a gene: 12. The CDR3 runs 18 residues.

This chain uses TRBV2 with TRBJ2-5; D may be TRBD1 (6 bases). The end of the DNA aligns better with TRBJ2-7, so the J call may be wrong. Germline CDR1 reads SNHLY; CDR2 reads FYNNEI. The CDR3 spans 14 residues. The CDR3 nucleotides read TGTGCCAGCAGGGGATCCTACTGGGGGCTCGAGCAGTACTTC. This codes for CASRGSYWGLEQYF.

This clonotype came up a few times. The chain has TRBV5-1 and TRBJ2-1; 11 nucleotides align to TRBD2. Germline lookup yields CDR1 SGHRS and CDR2 YFSETQ. The CDR3 contains 16 residues. The J segment lost 5 bases and the V segment lost 4 bases, leaving 8 bases of the junction unmatched. The CDR3 nucleotides read TGCGCCAGCAGCATTAGCGGGAGGGCTCGCCACAATGAGCAGTTCTTC. This sequence encodes CASSISGRARHNEQFF. The whole variable domain, filled in from reference TRBV5-1 and TRBJ2-1, reads KAGVTQTPRYLIKTRGQQVTLSCSPISGHRSVSWYQQTPGQGLQFLFEYFSETQRNKGNFPGRFSGRQFSNSRSEMNVSTLELGDSALYLCASSISGRARHNEQFFGPGTRLTVL.

For this clonotype: At one boundary the junction diverges from the germline segment, which might be a read error. The rearrangement uses TRBV3-1 and TRBJ2-1; D is unclear. Per the germline V gene, CDR1 is LGHDT and CDR2 is YNNKEL (reference sequence). The CDR3 spans 11 residues. The CDR3 DNA reads TGCGCCAGCAGCCAGCTGGGCTTGCAGTTCTTC. Encoded protein: CASSQLGLQFF.

The gene calls are TRBV6-6 and TRBJ2-7; D may be TRBD2 (6 bases). The V end was cut by 2 bases, the J end by 3 bases, with 11 bases between. Germline CDR1 MNHNY, CDR2 SVGAGI (reference sequence). The length of the CDR3 is 14 residues. The CDR3 bases are TGTGCCAGCAGTTACGCACCCGGGGGCTACGAGCAGTACTTC. It codes for CASSYAPGGYEQYF.

This clonotype was counted once. The genes are TRBV18 and TRBJ2-1; 8 positions agree with TRBD1. Germline V lookup: CDR1 KGHSH, CDR2 LQKENI. Unmatched junction bases numbered 3, after V lost 1 base and J lost 4 bases. The CDR3 is made up of 15 amino acids. CDR3: CASSPQTGGYNEQFF. The CDR3 DNA sequence: TGTGCCAGCTCACCACAAACAGGGGGGTACAATGAGCAGTTCTTC.

This clonotype was seen at least ten times. The chain's CDR3 is CASSPDRAKNIQYF. The DNA of the CDR3 is TGTGCCAGCAGCCCGGACAGAGCCAAAAACATTCAGTACTTC. The chain uses TRBV12-3 or TRBV12-4 and TRBJ2-4; TRBD1 is a possible D gene (6 bases). V was trimmed by 6 bases and J by 0 bases, leaving 9 bases between them. This CDR3 has 14 amino acids.

The gene calls are TRBV7-2 and TRBJ2-3; 7 nucleotides line up with TRBD2. The V gene end was trimmed by 2 bases and the J gene end by 4 bases; junction bases not matched to a gene: 21. The CDR3 totals 20 residues. Germline assignment: CDR1 SGHTA and CDR2 FQGNSA. The CDR3 protein is CASSLTGRVLAGAAADTQYF. CDR3 DNA sequence: TGTGCCAGCAGCTTAACGGGTCGCGTACTGGCGGGAGCTGCGGCAGATACGCAGTATTTT.

This clonotype was seen a few times. The chain has TRBV28 and TRBJ2-3; 11 bases line up with TRBD2. Germline loops: CDR1 MDHEN, CDR2 SYDVKM. V dropped 7 bases and J dropped 3; count of bases not matched to a gene: 3. This CDR3 contains 14 residues. The CDR3 region is CASKLAGDTDTQYF. The DNA for the CDR3 is TGTGCCAGCAAACTAGCGGGAGATACAGATACGCAGTATTTT.

This clonotype was seen more than once but under ten times. This chain links TRBV6-6 with TRBJ2-5; D not resolved. Trimming removed 2 bases from V and 3 bases from J, with 10 bases in between. Per the germline V gene, CDR1 is MNHNY and CDR2 is SVGAGI (reference sequence). This CDR3 contains 14 residues. Here the CDR3 DNA reads TGTGCCAGCAGTTACGGCCCGGTTGAAGAGACCCAGTACTTC. This sequence encodes CASSYGPVEETQYF.

The genes are TRBV4-3 and TRBJ2-5, with D perhaps TRBD1 or TRBD2 (5 bases each). CDR1 and CDR2 from the germline V gene are LGHNA and YSLEER. V was clipped by 0 bases and J by 5 bases, with 7 bases between them. The CDR3 has 13 amino acids. The CDR3 DNA is TGCGCCAGCAGCCAAGAGTGGGGGGAGACCCAGTACTTC. Amino acid sequence: CASSQEWGETQYF.

This rearrangement joins TRBV20-1 to TRBJ1-2, with D hard to call. Germline-derived CDR1 and CDR2 are DFQATT and SNEGSKA (reference sequence). Trimming shortened V by 0 bases and J by 5 bases, and 19 bases separated the two germline ends. The CDR3 totals 16 residues. CDR3 nucleotide sequence: TGCAGTGCTAGAGATCGATTAAAGGCCGTCGGGTATGGCTACACCTTC. Residues: CSARDRLKAVGYGYTF.

The chain combines TRBV10-3 with TRBJ1-2; 9 bases are shared with TRBD1. Germline CDR1 is ENHRY and CDR2 is SYGVKD. With V trimmed by 6 bases and J by 8 bases, 10 bases remained unmatched. The CDR3 spans 14 residues. In DNA, the CDR3 is TGTGCCATCAGCTGGACCGGGACAGGGAACGGCTACACCTTC. The encoded protein is CAISWTGTGNGYTF.

In its sample, this clonotype was seen a few times. The chain joins TRBV7-9 to TRBJ1-2, with D unresolved. This CDR3 region has 15 residues. V was cut by 5 bases and J by 4 bases, with 17 bases left in between. CDR1 and CDR2 from the germline V gene are SEHNR and FQNEAQ (reference sequence). CDR3 residues: CASSPSPGQVYGYTF. The CDR3 DNA reads TGTGCCAGCAGCCCCTCCCCGGGCCAGGTCTATGGCTACACCTTC.